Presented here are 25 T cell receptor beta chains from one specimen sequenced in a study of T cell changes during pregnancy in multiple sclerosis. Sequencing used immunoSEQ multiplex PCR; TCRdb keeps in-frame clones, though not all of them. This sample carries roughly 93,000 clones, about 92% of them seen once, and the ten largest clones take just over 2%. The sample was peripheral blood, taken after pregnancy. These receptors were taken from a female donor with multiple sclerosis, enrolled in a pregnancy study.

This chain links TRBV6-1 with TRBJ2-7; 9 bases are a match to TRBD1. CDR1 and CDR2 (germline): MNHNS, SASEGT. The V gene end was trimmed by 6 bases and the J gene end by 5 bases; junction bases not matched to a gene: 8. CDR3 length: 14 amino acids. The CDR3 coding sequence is TGTGCCAGCAGGCCGGGACAGGGAAGCAACGAGCAGTACTTC. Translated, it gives CASRPGQGSNEQYF.

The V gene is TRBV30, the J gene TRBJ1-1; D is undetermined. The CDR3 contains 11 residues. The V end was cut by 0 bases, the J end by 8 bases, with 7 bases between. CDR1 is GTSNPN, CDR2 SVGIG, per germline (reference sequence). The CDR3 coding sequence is TGTGCCTGGAGTGTTGCTCGGGAAGCTTTCTTT. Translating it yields CAWSVAREAFF. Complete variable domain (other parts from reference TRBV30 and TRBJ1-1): SQTIHQWPATLVQPVGSPLSLECTVEGTSNPNLYWYRQAAGRGLQLLFYSVGIGQISSEVPQNLSASRPQDRQFILSSKKLLLSDSGFYLCAWSVAREAFFGQGTRLTVV.

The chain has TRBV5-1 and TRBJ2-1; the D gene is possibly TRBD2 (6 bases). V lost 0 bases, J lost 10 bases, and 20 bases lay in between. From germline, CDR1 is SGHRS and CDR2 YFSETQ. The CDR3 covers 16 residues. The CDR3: CASSLEGTGIPREQFF. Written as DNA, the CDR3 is TGCGCCAGCAGCTTGGAAGGGACTGGCATCCCGCGGGAGCAGTTCTTC.

The CDR3 region has the DNA TGTGCCAGCAGATCCACAACCTCAGTTTCCTACGAGCAGTACTTC. Amino acid sequence: CASRSTTSVSYEQYF. The V gene is TRBV11-2, the J gene TRBJ2-7; D ambiguous. The CDR3 runs to 15 residues. V shed 6 bases and J shed 1 base, with 16 bases lying between them. The germline V gene encodes CDR1 SGHAT and CDR2 FQNNGV.

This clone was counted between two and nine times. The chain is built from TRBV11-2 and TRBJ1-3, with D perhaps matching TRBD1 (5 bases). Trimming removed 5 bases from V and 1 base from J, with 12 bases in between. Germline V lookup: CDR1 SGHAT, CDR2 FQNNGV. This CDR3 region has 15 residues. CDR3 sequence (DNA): TGTGCCAGCAGCCCCCTGGAGGGGTCTGGAAACACCATATATTTT. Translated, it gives CASSPLEGSGNTIYF. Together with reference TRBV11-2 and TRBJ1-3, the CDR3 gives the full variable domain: EAGVAQSPRYKIIEKRQSVAFWCNPISGHATLYWYQQILGQGPKLLIQFQNNGVVDDSQLPKDRFSAERLKGVDSTLKIQPAKLEDSAVYLCASSPLEGSGNTIYFGEGSWLTVV.

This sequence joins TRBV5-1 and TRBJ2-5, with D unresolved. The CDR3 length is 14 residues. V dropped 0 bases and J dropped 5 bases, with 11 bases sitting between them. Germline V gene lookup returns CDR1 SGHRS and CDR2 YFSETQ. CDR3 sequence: CASSLGPERETQYF. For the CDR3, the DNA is TGCGCCAGCAGCTTGGGCCCGGAGAGGGAGACCCAGTACTTC. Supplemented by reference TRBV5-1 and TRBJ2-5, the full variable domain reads KAGVTQTPRYLIKTRGQQVTLSCSPISGHRSVSWYQQTPGQGLQFLFEYFSETQRNKGNFPGRFSGRQFSNSRSEMNVSTLELGDSALYLCASSLGPERETQYFGPGTRLLVL.

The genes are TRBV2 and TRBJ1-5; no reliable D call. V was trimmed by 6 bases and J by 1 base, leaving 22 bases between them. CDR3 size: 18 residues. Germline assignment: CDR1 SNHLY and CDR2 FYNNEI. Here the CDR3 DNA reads TGTGCCAGCAGATCGGAGGGAGGCCTCTCTATCAGCAATCAGCCCCAGCATTTT. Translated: CASRSEGGLSISNQPQHF.

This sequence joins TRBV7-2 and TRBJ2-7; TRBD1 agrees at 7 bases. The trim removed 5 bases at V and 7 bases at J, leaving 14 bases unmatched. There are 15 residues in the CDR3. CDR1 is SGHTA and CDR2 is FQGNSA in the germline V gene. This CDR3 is CASSPDRQGRGEQYF. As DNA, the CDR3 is TGTGCCAGCAGCCCCGACCGACAGGGCCGGGGAGAGCAGTACTTC.

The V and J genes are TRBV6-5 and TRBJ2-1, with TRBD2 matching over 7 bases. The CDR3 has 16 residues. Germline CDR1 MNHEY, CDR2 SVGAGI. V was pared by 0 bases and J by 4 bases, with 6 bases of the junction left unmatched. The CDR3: CASSYSPTSKYNEQFF. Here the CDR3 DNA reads TGTGCCAGCAGTTACTCGCCGACTAGCAAATACAATGAGCAGTTCTTC.

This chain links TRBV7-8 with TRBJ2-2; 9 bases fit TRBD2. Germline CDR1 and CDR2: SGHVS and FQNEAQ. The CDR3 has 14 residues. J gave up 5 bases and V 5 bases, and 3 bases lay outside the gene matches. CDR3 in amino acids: CASSGTSLTGELFF. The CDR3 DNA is TGTGCCAGCAGCGGGACTAGCCTTACCGGGGAGCTGTTTTTT.

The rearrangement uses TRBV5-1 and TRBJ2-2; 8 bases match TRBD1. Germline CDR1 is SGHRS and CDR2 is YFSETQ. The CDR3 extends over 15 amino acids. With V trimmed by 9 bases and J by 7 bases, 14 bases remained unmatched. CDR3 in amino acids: CATSVDRVLVGELFF. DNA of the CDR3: TGCGCCACCTCGGTGGACAGGGTGCTCGTCGGGGAGCTGTTTTTT.

This CDR3 reads CASSSRTGFYTF. The DNA for the CDR3 is TGCGCCAGCAGCTCCCGTACGGGGTTCTACACCTTC. The chain couples TRBV5-1 to TRBJ1-2; D unresolved. Germline CDR1 is SGHRS and CDR2 is YFSETQ. V shed 3 bases and J shed 10 bases, with 13 bases lying between them. The CDR3 length is 12 residues.

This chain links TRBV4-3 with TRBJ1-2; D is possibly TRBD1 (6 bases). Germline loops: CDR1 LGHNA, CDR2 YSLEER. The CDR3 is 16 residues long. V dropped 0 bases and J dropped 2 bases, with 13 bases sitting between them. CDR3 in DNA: TGCGCCAGCAGCCAAGATCTGTCAGGGGCGAACTATGGCTACACCTTC. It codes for CASSQDLSGANYGYTF.

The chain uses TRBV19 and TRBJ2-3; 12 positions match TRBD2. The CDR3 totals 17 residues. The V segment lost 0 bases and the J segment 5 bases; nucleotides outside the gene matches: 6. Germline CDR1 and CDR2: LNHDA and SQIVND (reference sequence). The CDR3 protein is CASSIDTSGGSGDTQYF. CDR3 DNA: TGTGCCAGTAGTATAGATACTAGCGGGGGGTCGGGAGATACGCAGTATTTT.

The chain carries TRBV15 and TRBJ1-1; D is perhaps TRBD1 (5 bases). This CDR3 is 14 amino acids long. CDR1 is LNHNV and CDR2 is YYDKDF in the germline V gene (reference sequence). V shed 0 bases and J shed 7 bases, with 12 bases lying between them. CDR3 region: CATSRDRVGDEAFF. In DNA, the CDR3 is TGTGCCACCAGCAGAGACCGGGTAGGGGATGAAGCTTTCTTT.

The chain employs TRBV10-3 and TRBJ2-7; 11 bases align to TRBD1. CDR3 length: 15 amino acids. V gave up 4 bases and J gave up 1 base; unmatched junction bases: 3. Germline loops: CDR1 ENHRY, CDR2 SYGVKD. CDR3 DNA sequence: TGTGCCATCAGTGGAGGGACAGGGGGATCCTACGAGCAGTACTTC. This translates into CAISGGTGGSYEQYF.

CDR3 protein: CASSDFGRSYEQYF. DNA of the CDR3: TGTGCCAGCAGTGACTTCGGCAGGTCCTACGAGCAGTACTTC. The chain has TRBV6-1 and TRBJ2-7; D gene uncertain. CDR3 length: 14 residues. Trimming stripped 3 bases from V and 1 base from J, with 10 bases between. Germline-derived CDR1 and CDR2 are MNHNS and SASEGT.

The CDR3 DNA reads TGTGCCAGTAGTATAGCCCAACTAGCGGGAGTCGAAGAGACCCAGTACTTC. Translated, it gives CASSIAQLAGVEETQYF. The chain recombines TRBV19 with TRBJ2-5; 11 positions match TRBD2. Losses at the gene ends were 1 base for V and 3 bases for J; bases not matched to a gene: 7. CDR3 length equals 17 residues. The germline V gene encodes CDR1 LNHDA and CDR2 SQIVND (reference sequence).

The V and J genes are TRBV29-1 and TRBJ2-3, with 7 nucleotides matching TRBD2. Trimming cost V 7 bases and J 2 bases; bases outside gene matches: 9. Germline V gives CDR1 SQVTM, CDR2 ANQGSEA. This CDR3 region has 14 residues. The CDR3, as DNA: TGCAGCGCCGGGATCGGGGGGAACACAGATACGCAGTATTTT. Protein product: CSAGIGGNTDTQYF.

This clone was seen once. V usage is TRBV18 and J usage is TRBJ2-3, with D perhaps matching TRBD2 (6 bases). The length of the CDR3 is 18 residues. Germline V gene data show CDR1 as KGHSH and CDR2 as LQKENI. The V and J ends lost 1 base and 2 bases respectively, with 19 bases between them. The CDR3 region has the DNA TGTGCCAGCTCACCACTGGGAGGTGGGCTAGCGAACACAGATACGCAGTATTTT. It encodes CASSPLGGGLANTDTQYF.

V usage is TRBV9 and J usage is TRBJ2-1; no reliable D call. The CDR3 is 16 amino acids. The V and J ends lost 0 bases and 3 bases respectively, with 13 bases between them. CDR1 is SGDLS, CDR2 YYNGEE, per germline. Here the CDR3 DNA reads TGTGCCAGCAGCGTAGTCTCCAGTAAGATCTACAATGAGCAGTTCTTC. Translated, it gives CASSVVSSKIYNEQFF.

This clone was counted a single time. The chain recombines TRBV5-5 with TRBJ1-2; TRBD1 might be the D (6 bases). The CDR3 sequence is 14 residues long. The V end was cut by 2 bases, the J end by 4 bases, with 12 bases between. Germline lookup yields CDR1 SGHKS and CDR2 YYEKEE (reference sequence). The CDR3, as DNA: TGTGCCAGCAGCTTCCAGGGGTTCGGCTATGGCTACACCTTC. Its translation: CASSFQGFGYGYTF.

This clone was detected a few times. The chain's CDR3 is CSASPGTTNEKLFF. CDR3 nucleotide sequence: TGCAGCGCCTCACCCGGGACAACTAATGAAAAACTGTTTTTT. J is TRBJ1-4 and V is TRBV29-1; D not certain. The V end was cut by 7 bases, the J end by 0 bases, with 12 bases between. Germline values: CDR1 SQVTM, CDR2 ANQGSEA. This CDR3 has 14 amino acids.

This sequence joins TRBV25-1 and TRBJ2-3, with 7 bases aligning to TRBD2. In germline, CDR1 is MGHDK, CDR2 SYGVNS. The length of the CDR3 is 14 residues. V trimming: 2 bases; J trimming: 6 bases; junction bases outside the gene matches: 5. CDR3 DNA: TGTGCCAGCAGTGAAGGGGGGGACCTGGATACGCAGTATTTT. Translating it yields CASSEGGDLDTQYF.

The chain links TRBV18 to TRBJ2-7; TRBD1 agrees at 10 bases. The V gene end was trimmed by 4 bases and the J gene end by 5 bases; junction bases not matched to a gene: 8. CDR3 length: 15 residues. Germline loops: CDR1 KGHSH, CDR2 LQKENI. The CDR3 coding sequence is TGTGCCAGCTCACGACCGGGACAGGGGCTCCACGAGCAGTACTTC. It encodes CASSRPGQGLHEQYF. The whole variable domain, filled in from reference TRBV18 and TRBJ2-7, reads NAGVMQNPRHLVRRRGQEARLRCSPMKGHSHVYWYRQLPEEGLKFMVYLQKENIIDESGMPKERFSAEFPKEGPSILRIQQVVRGDSAAYFCASSRPGQGLHEQYFGPGTRLTVT.